This is a list of T cell receptor beta chains from one sample in a study of blood T cells in healthy people across ages. TCRdb reprocessed the 5' RACE reads with MiXCR, giving one entry per CDR3 protein. The top ten hold approximately 15% of the sample, which has roughly 700,000 distinct CDR3 sequences, about 34% seen once. Sequences were obtained from blood. These receptors all come from a woman at least 80 years old in good health. The CDR3 runs from the conserved cysteine through the conserved F or W. The order of the fields is clone size, V gene, J gene, D gene, CDR3 length, CDR3 DNA, CDR3 protein. The D gene is left open where the match is weak. Clone sizes are given selectively: once, few, many, or a class where the clone is expanded.

many	TRBV10-3	TRBJ2-5	-	13	TGTGCCATCAGTGGGAGTGATGGAGAGACCCAGTACTTC	CAISGSDGETQYF
-	TRBV27	TRBJ1-2	TRBD1	18	TGTGCCAGCAATCTGCACTTGGGACAGGCGCGGGATTTTGCTGGCTACACCTTC	CASNLHLGQARDFAGYTF
many	TRBV5-5	TRBJ2-7	-	15	TGTGCCAGCAGCTTGGGGACAGACGTCTACTACGAGCAGTACTTC	CASSLGTDVYYEQYF
many	TRBV11-2	TRBJ2-1	-	14	TGTGCCAGCAGCTTAGATATTGGAGACAATGAGCAGTTCTTC	CASSLDIGDNEQFF
-	TRBV20-1	TRBJ1-2	-	13	TGCAGTGCTCCGAACAGGATTAACTATGGCTACACCTTC	CSAPNRINYGYTF
many	TRBV7-8	TRBJ1-2	TRBD1	15	TGTGCCAGCAGCGTTCATAGAGGGGGCGCGGAAGGCTACACCTTC	CASSVHRGGAEGYTF
-	TRBV20-1	TRBJ2-7	-	14	TGCAGTGCCGCCCCAGGGACCCCGGTGGGAGGGCAGTACTTC	CSAAPGTPVGGQYF
few	TRBV7-2	TRBJ2-2	-	13	TGTGCCAGCACCGCCGAGGGGTCCGGGGAGCTGTTTTTT	CASTAEGSGELFF
-	TRBV7-2	TRBJ2-7	TRBD2	16	TGTGCCAGCAGCTTAGCAGTGGCGGGGGGTAGATACGAGCAGTACTTC	CASSLAVAGGRYEQYF
few	TRBV20-1	TRBJ1-5	-	15	TGCAGTGCTAGAGCAGGGTCGACTAGCAATCAGCCCCAGCATTTT	CSARAGSTSNQPQHF
-	TRBV6-4	TRBJ1-2	-	16	TGTGCCAGCAGTGACACCTTACAGGCTCCGTTCCATGGCTACACCTTC	CASSDTLQAPFHGYTF
few	TRBV25-1	TRBJ2-7	-	15	TGTGCCGGCAGTGAACCGGGGGGCAGAACCTACGAGCAGTACTTC	CAGSEPGGRTYEQYF
few	TRBV6-5	TRBJ1-3	-	14	TGTGCCAGCAGTGCTGACTTCTCTGGAAACACCATATATTTT	CASSADFSGNTIYF
-	TRBV28	TRBJ2-1	TRBD1	15	TGTGCCAGCAGCGAAGGGGGACAGGGAAACAATGAGCAGTTCTTC	CASSEGGQGNNEQFF
few	TRBV7-2	TRBJ1-5	-	13	TGTGCCAGCAGCTTAGACAGGCCTGAGCCCCAGCATTTT	CASSLDRPEPQHF
many	TRBV7-2	TRBJ2-7	TRBD1	16	TGTGCCAGCAGCTTAGCTGTCGGACAGGGGATGTACGAGCAGTACTTC	CASSLAVGQGMYEQYF
-	TRBV20-1	TRBJ1-2	TRBD1	16	TGCAGTGCTAGAGATCTAGAGACAGGGGGCGCGGATGGCTACACCTTC	CSARDLETGGADGYTF
-	TRBV20-1	TRBJ2-3	-	15	TGCAGTGCTAGAGATGGACAGCCTTTCACAGATACGCAGTATTTT	CSARDGQPFTDTQYF
many	TRBV5-1	TRBJ1-2	-	16	TGCGCCAGCAGCGCGGGGTCCCGGGGAGGCAACTATGGCTACACCTTC	CASSAGSRGGNYGYTF
-	TRBV4-1	TRBJ2-2	TRBD2	17	TGCGTCAGCAGCCAAGATCTAAGCGGGGGGCCCTCCGGGGAGCTGTTTTTT	CVSSQDLSGGPSGELFF
many	TRBV7-9	TRBJ1-2	-	13	TGTGCCAGCAGCCCAATGGAGTTCTATGGCTACACCTTC	CASSPMEFYGYTF
many	TRBV28	TRBJ2-1	-	14	TGTGCCAGTCGGAGGGGGCGAGGGTACAATGAGCAGTTCTTC	CASRRGRGYNEQFF
-	TRBV2	TRBJ2-1	-	14	TGTGCCAGCAGTGAGCTAGCGAGGGGCTATGAGCAGTTCTTC	CASSELARGYEQFF
-	TRBV7-9	TRBJ2-3	-	13	TGCGCCGGTAGCCCGGCTATCGGGGATACGCAGTATTTT	CAGSPAIGDTQYF
-	TRBV5-1	TRBJ1-1	TRBD1	15	TGCGCCAGCAGCTTGACACAGGGGAGGAACACTGAAGCTTTCTTT	CASSLTQGRNTEAFF
many	TRBV7-3	TRBJ1-2	TRBD1	15	TGTGCCAGCAGCACAGGGACAGGGGGTTGGGATGGCTACACCTTC	CASSTGTGGWDGYTF
few	TRBV3-1	TRBJ2-3	TRBD1	14	TGTGCCAGCAGCCTGGACAGGGCGATGAATACGCAGTATTTT	CASSLDRAMNTQYF
many	TRBV29-1	TRBJ2-3	TRBD1	15	TGCAGCGTCGCCCGGGACAGGGGAAGGAGAGCTACGCAGTATTTT	CSVARDRGRRATQYF
-	TRBV20-1	TRBJ2-5	-	14	TGCAGTGCTAGAGATGGCCTAGCGTTGGAGACCCAGTACTTC	CSARDGLALETQYF
few	TRBV5-1	TRBJ1-2	-	20	TGCGCCAGCAGCTTGGACGATTGGAAAGGCGCTGGAGTGAGAGGCTATGGCTACACCTTC	CASSLDDWKGAGVRGYGYTF
-	TRBV6-5	TRBJ2-2	TRBD2	14	TGTGCCAGCAGTTACGGGGGACTAAGGGGGGAGCTGTTTTTT	CASSYGGLRGELFF
many	TRBV20-1	TRBJ1-2	-	11	TGCAGTGCTAGGGCGAGCTATGGCTACACCTTC	CSARASYGYTF